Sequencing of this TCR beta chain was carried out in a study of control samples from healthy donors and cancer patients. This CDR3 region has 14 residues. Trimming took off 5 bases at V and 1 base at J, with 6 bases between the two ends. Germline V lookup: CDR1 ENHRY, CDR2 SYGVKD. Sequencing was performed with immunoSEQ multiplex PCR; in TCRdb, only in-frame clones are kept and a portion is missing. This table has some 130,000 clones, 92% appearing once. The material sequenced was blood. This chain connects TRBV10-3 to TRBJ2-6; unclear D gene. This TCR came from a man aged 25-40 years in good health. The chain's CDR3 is CAISRVSGANVLTF. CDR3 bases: TGTGCCATCAGTAGGGTATCTGGGGCCAACGTCCTGACTTTC.